The source of this TCR beta chain is a study of T cell changes during pregnancy in multiple sclerosis. The CDR3 has 18 residues. The ends lost 0 bases at V and 8 bases at J; junction bases unmatched: 11. Generated by immunoSEQ multiplex PCR, the TCRdb table keeps only in-frame clones and is missing some. This sample has roughly 49,000 clones, with roughly 94% found just once. The material was CD8+ T cells from peripheral blood mononuclear cells, obtained in the first trimester of pregnancy. This clonotype was obtained from a female donor with multiple sclerosis, enrolled in a pregnancy study. The genes are TRBV23-1 and TRBJ2-1, with 12 bases fitting TRBD2. TRBV23-1 is designated an ORF whose function remains uncertain. CDR3 in DNA: TGCGCCAGCAGTCAATCCCTCTCCCTAGCGGGAGGGCCTGATGAGCAGTTCTTC. Protein: CASSQSLSLAGGPDEQFF.